This T cell receptor (beta chain) derives from a study of OX40 agonist ivuxolimab in advanced cancers. Study information: Ivuxolimab was delivered to patients intravenously every 2 weeks at doses spanning 0.01 to 10 mg/kg. Recorded diagnoses for dose-escalation patients were hepatocellular carcinoma, melanoma, renal cell or head and neck cancer. Enrollees could have had prior anti-PD-1, anti-PD-L1 or anti-CTLA-4 therapy, which roughly 40% had received.

This CDR3 spans 17 amino acids. Germline V gene lookup returns CDR1 MDHEN and CDR2 SYDVKM. V shed 5 bases, J shed 7 bases, and the junction held 11 bases outside the gene matches. A note on this clone: Its specificity is not known.

Profiled with immunoSEQ multiplex PCR; TCRdb holds only in-frame clones, not every one. The table shows just over 80,000 clones, with roughly 91% occurring only once. Broader study findings: The study found that CD8+ T cells averaged more expanded clones than CD4+.

This TCR was sampled from an adult with an advanced solid tumor such as melanoma, head and neck, liver or kidney cancer. The sample was CD4+ or CD8+ T cells sorted from blood, taken in a trial of the OX40 agonist ivuxolimab. V is TRBV28 and J is TRBJ1-4, with 12 bases aligning to TRBD1. The CDR3 reads CASSDRDRGRLAEKLFF. The CDR3 DNA reads as TGTGCCAGCAGTGACCGGGACAGGGGGCGGCTGGCTGAAAAACTGTTTTTT.